Each of the 5 T cell receptor beta chains below was sequenced from the same sample in a study of T-cell memory formation after mild COVID-19. TCRdb reprocessed the 5' RACE reads with MiXCR, giving one entry per CDR3 protein. The sample has 410,000 or so distinct CDR3 sequences; 20% to 30% are singletons. The specimen was PBMCs or a T cell subset sorted from them (not recorded which). All receptors derive from an adult woman who had mild COVID-19 (a few samples of this study predate the infection). Cell type and time point are not known.

The chain is built from TRBV7-9 and TRBJ1-2; possibly TRBD1 for D (5 bases). The CDR3 contains 14 residues. V lost 5 bases and J lost 3, with 13 bases in between. Germline CDR1 reads SEHNR; CDR2 reads FQNEAQ (reference sequence). CDR3 nucleotide sequence: TGTGCCAGCAGCCGACCCGCGGGGGACTATGGCTACACCTTC. Its protein is CASSRPAGDYGYTF.

This clonotype was counted only a few times. This chain links TRBV7-2 with TRBJ2-1; TRBD2 matches 8 bases. The CDR3 length is 13 residues. Germline values: CDR1 SGHTA, CDR2 FQGNSA. V shed 5 bases and J 10 bases; nucleotides not matched to a gene: 7. CDR3 DNA: TGTGCCAGCAGCCGCAGCGGGAGTCGCGAGCAGTTCTTC. This codes for CASSRSGSREQFF.

The V call is TRBV3-1, the J call TRBJ2-1; 9 bases align to TRBD2. Losses at the gene ends were 4 bases for V and 6 bases for J; bases not matched to a gene: 13. The CDR3 runs 17 residues. The germline CDR1 and CDR2 sequences are LGHDT and YNNKEL (reference sequence). CDR3 nucleotides: TGTGCCAGCAGCCGTCAGTCAATGGCGGGGGGGCCCAATGAGCAGTTCTTC. Encoded protein: CASSRQSMAGGPNEQFF.

The chain is built from TRBV5-6 and TRBJ1-5; 7 positions match TRBD1. There are 14 residues in the CDR3. V lost 0 bases, J lost 7 bases, and 4 bases stayed unmatched. Germline CDR1 SGHDT, CDR2 YYEEEE. This CDR3 reads CASSLEGGRQPQHF. CDR3 DNA sequence: TGTGCCAGCAGCTTGGAAGGGGGCCGACAGCCCCAGCATTTT.

In its sample, this clonotype was seen a few times. This rearrangement joins TRBV4-1 to TRBJ1-1; 8 bases match TRBD1. V shed 4 bases, J shed 3 bases, and the junction held 7 bases outside the gene matches. The germline V gene has CDR1 MGHRA and CDR2 YSYEKL. This CDR3 contains 15 residues. CDR3 amino acids: CASSRTQGGYTEAFF. The DNA of the CDR3 is TGCGCCAGCAGCCGTACACAGGGGGGTTACACTGAAGCTTTCTTT.